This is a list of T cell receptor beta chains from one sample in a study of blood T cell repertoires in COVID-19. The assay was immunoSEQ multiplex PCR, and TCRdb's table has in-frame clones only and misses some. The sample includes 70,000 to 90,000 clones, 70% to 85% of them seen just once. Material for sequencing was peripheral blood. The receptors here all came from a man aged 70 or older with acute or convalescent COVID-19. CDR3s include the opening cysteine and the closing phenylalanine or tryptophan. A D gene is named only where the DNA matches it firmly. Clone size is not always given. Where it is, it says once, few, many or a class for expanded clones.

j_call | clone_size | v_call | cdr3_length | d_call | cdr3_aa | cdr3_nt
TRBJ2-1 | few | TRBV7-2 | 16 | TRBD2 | CASSPPLAGGGNEQFF | TGTGCCAGCAGCCCCCCACTAGCGGGGGGGGGAAATGAGCAGTTCTTC
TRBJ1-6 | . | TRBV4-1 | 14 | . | CASSHGKRDSPLHF | TGCGCCAGCAGCCATGGAAAGAGGGATTCACCCCTCCACTTT
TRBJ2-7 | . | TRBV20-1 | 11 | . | CSASLDYEQYF | TGCAGTGCTAGCCTAGACTACGAGCAGTACTTC
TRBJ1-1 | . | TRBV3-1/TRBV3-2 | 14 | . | CASSQPGSYTEAFF | TGTGCCAGCAGCCAACCAGGTTCCTACACTGAAGCTTTCTTT
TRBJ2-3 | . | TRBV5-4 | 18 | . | CASSFPKGGGAPTDTQYF | TGTGCCAGCAGCTTCCCAAAGGGGGGGGGTGCTCCCACAGATACGCAGTATTTT
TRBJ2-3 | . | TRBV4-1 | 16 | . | CASKHQPGGGTDTQYF | TGCGCCAGCAAGCACCAACCGGGGGGCGGGACAGATACGCAGTATTTT
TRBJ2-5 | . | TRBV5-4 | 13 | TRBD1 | CASSEGTGETQYF | TGTGCCAGCAGCGAAGGGACAGGGGAGACCCAGTACTTC
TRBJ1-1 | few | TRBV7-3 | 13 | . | CASSLTARGEAFF | TGTGCCAGCAGCTTAACCGCCCGAGGTGAAGCTTTCTTT
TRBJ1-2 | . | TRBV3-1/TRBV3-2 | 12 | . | CASSLDWYGYTF | TGTGCCAGCAGCCTTGACTGGTATGGCTACACCTTC
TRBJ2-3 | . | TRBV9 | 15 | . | CASSVGGPSTDTQYF | TGTGCCAGCAGCGTAGGGGGCCCCTCCACAGATACGCAGTATTTT
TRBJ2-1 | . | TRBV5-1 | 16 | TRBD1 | CASSLAGTGAYNEQFF | TGCGCCAGCAGCTTGGCCGGGACAGGGGCCTACAATGAGCAGTTCTTC
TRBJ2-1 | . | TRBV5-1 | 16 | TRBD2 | CASSYGLAGGHHEQFF | TGCGCCAGCAGCTATGGACTAGCGGGGGGGCATCATGAGCAGTTCTTC
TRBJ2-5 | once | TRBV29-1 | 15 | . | CSVDGVSAREETQYF | TGCAGCGTTGACGGTGTCAGCGCTAGAGAGGAGACCCAGTACTTC
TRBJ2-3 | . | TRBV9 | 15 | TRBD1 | CASNRQGARADTQYF | TGTGCCAGCAACCGACAGGGGGCTAGGGCAGATACGCAGTATTTT
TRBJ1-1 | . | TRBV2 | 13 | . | CASSAGPLLGAFF | TGTGCCAGCAGTGCAGGTCCCCTATTGGGAGCTTTCTTT
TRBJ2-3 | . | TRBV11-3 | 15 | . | CASSLAGTSTDTQYF | TGTGCCAGCAGCCTAGCCGGGACAAGCACAGATACGCAGTATTTT
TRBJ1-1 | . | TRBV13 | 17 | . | CASTTPAPVGWNTEAFF | TGTGCCAGCACTACCCCAGCGCCGGTAGGATGGAACACTGAAGCTTTCTTT
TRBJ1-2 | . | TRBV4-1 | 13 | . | CASSQPGVYGYTF | TGCGCCAGCAGCCAACCAGGCGTCTATGGCTACACCTTC
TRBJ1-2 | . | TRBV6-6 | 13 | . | CASSYPGEGGYTF | TGTGCCAGCAGTTACCCAGGGGAGGGAGGCTACACCTTC
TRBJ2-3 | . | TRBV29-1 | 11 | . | CSVASTDTQYF | TGCAGCGTTGCTAGCACAGATACGCAGTATTTT
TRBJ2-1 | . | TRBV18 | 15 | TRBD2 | CASSHSGGRRNEQFF | TGTGCCAGCTCCCATAGCGGGGGACGGCGAAATGAGCAGTTCTTC
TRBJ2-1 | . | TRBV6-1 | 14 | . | CASSERLGVGEQFF | TGTGCCAGCAGTGAACGGCTAGGGGTGGGGGAGCAGTTCTTC
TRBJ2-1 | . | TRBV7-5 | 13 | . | CVRSLRGADEQFF | TGTGTCAGAAGCTTACGGGGGGCCGATGAGCAGTTCTTC
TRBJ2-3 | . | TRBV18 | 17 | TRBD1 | CASSPYSQGVSTDTQYF | TGTGCCAGCTCACCATATTCCCAGGGGGTTAGCACAGATACGCAGTATTTT
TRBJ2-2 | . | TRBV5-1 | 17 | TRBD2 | CASSPGGRVRNTGELFF | TGCGCCAGCAGCCCTGGAGGGAGGGTAAGAAACACCGGGGAGCTGTTTTTT
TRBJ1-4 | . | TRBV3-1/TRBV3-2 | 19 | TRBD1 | CASSQERTGGIATNEKLFF | TGTGCCAGCAGCCAGGAACGGACAGGGGGCATTGCAACTAATGAAAAACTGTTTTTT
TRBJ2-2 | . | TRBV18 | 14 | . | CASSPRSDTGELFF | TGTGCCAGCTCACCCAGGTCGGACACCGGGGAGCTGTTTTTT